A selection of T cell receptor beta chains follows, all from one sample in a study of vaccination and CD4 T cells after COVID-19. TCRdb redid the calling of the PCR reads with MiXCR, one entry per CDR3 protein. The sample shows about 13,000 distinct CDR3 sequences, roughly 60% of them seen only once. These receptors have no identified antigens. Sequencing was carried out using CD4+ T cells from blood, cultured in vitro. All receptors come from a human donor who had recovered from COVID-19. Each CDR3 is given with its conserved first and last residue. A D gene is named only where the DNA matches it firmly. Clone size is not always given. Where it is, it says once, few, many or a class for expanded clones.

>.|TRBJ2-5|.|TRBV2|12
TGTGCCAGTGTGGGACAACAAGAGACCCAGTACTTC
CASVGQQETQYF
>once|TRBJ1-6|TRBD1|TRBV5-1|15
TGCGCCAGCAGCTTGGCCGGGACAGGGTATTCACCCCTCCACTTT
CASSLAGTGYSPLHF
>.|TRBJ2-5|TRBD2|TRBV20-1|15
TGCAGTGCTAGAGAAGTGGCGGGAGGGCTGAAGACCCAGTACTTC
CSAREVAGGLKTQYF
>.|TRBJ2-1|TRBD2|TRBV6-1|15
TGTGCCAGCAGTCGGACTAGCGGGGCCTACAATGAGCAGTTCTTC
CASSRTSGAYNEQFF
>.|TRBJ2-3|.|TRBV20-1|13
TGCAGTGCAGGCGACCTGGGGACAGATACGCAGTATTTT
CSAGDLGTDTQYF
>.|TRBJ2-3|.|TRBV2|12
TGTGCCAGCAGTGACAGGTCAGATACGCAGTATTTT
CASSDRSDTQYF
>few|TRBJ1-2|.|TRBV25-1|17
TGTGCCAGCAGCCACTTGGGGGAGGTCGGGGATAACTATGGCTACACCTTC
CASSHLGEVGDNYGYTF
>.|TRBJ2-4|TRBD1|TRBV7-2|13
TGTGCCAGCAGCACGACAGGGGGGAACATTCAGTACTTC
CASSTTGGNIQYF
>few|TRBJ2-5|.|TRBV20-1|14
TGCAGTGTCCCAATGAGGGCGGGGCAAGAGACCCAGTACTTC
CSVPMRAGQETQYF
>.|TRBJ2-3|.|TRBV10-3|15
TGTGCCATCAGTTATCAGGGAGAACCCACAGATACGCAGTATTTT
CAISYQGEPTDTQYF
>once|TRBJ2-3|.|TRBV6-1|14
TGTGCCAGCATCCAGTCATCTAGCACAGATACGCAGTATTTT
CASIQSSSTDTQYF
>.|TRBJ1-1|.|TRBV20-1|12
TGCAGTGCTCTGCGAGTGGGCACTAAAGCTTTCTTT
CSALRVGTKAFF
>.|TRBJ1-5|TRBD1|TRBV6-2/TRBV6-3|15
TGTGCCAGCGGACAGGGGGCGTGGGGCAATCAGCCCCAGCATTTT
CASGQGAWGNQPQHF
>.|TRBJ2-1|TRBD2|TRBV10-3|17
TGTGCCATCAGTGAGTCGTTGGTAGCGGGAGGGCCAGATACCCAGTTCTTC
CAISESLVAGGPDTQFF
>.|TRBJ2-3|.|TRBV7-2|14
TGTGCCAGCAGTCTGGTGGGAGGCACAGATACGCAGTATTTT
CASSLVGGTDTQYF
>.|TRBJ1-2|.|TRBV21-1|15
TGTGCCAGCAGCAAAGAGGGCAGGCGGCAGGTTGGCTACACCTTC
CASSKEGRRQVGYTF
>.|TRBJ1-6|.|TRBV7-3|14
TGTGCCAGCAGCTTAAGTGGGGGCAATTCACCCCTCCACTTT
CASSLSGGNSPLHF
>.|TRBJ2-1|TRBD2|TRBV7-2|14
TGTGCCAGCAGCTCTCGACTAGCTGGCAATGAGCAGTTCTTC
CASSSRLAGNEQFF
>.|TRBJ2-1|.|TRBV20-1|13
TGCAGTGCTAGAGTACCCTCACACAATGAGCAGTTCTTC
CSARVPSHNEQFF
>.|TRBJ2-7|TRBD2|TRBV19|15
TGTGCCAGTAGTATACGGCTAGCGGGAGCGAACGAGCAGTACTTC
CASSIRLAGANEQYF
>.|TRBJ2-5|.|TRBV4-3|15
TGCGCCAGCAGCCAGGGGAACAGGGCGGAAGAGACCCAGTACTTC
CASSQGNRAEETQYF
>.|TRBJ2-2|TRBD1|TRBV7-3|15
TGTGCCAGCAGCTCGGGACAGCTATACACCGGGGAGCTGTTTTTT
CASSSGQLYTGELFF
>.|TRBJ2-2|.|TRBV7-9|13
TGTGCCAGCAGAGCTCAGGTAGCCGGGGAGCTGTTTTTT
CASRAQVAGELFF
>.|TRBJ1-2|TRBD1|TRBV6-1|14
TGTGCCAGCACTAATCCAGGGGGAAATCATGGCTACACCTTC
CASTNPGGNHGYTF
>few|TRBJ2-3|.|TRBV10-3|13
TGTGCCACCGGCGGCGAGGCTGCAGATACGCAGTATTTT
CATGGEAADTQYF
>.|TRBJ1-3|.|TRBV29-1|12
TGCAGCGTTAGAACAGTTGGAAACACCATATATTTT
CSVRTVGNTIYF
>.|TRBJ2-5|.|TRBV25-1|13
TGTGCCAGCAGCTTCAGGGAAAAAGAGACCCAGTACTTC
CASSFREKETQYF
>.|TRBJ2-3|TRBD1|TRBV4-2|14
TGTGCCAGCAGCCAGACAGGGGTTCCAGATACGCAGTATTTT
CASSQTGVPDTQYF
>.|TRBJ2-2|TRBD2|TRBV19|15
TGTGCCAGTAGCCCCGTGGTAGCGGGAAGCCGGGAGCTGTTTTTT
CASSPVVAGSRELFF
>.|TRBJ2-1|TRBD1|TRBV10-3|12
TGTGCCATCAGTGTCAGGGGGCTTGAGCAGTTCTTC
CAISVRGLEQFF
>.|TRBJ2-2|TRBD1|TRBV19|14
TGTGCCAGTAGTCCAGGACAGGACACCGGGGAGCTGTTTTTT
CASSPGQDTGELFF
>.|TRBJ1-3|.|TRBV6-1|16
TGTGCCAGCAAGATGGGGACGGCCGACTCTGGAAACACCATATATTTT
CASKMGTADSGNTIYF
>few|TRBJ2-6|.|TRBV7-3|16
TGTGCCAGCAGCTTAACGATGGGCTCTGGGGCCAACGTCCTGACTTTC
CASSLTMGSGANVLTF
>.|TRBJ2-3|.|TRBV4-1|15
TGCGCCAGCAGCCAAACCGGGCCATCAACAGATACGCAGTATTTT
CASSQTGPSTDTQYF
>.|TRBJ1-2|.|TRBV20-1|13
TGCAGTGCTAGCAGGGGTCCCTTATATGGCTACACCTTC
CSASRGPLYGYTF